This TCR beta chain was sequenced in a study of blood T cell repertoires in COVID-19. Study as a whole: The United States, Italy and Spain supplied acute and convalescent COVID-19 samples. PBMCs, B-cell-depleted T cells, or T cells provided the cDNA or gDNA that made up the material.

Germline V CDR1 and CDR2: SEHNR, FQNEAQ (reference sequence). CDR3 size: 18 residues. Trimming cost V 6 bases and J 7 bases; bases outside gene matches: 15. Methods used by the authors: Reference gene primer amplification in the assay estimated nucleated cell counts. Clones were read by immunoSEQ multiplex PCR, and TCRdb kept only the in-frame ones, dropping some. Clone size and the V and J calls come from that table; the DNA yielded D and trimming. Of around 150,000 clones listed, roughly 87% were seen once; the top ten hold about 4.6%. Sequences were obtained from peripheral blood. This chain uses TRBV7-9 with TRBJ2-5; 15 bases agree with TRBD2. This TCR was sampled from a woman aged 55 to 70 with active or convalescent COVID-19. As DNA, the CDR3 is TGTGCCAGCAGAACCGGGACTAGCGGGGGGTTCGAATTTGGGACCCAGTACTTC. Protein: CASRTGTSGGFEFGTQYF.